This T cell receptor (beta chain) was captured by sequencing in a study of shared clonotypes between healthy human individuals. At the level of the study: Each donor contributed plates that comprised three CD4 naive, three CD4 memory, two CD8 naive and one CD8 memory. Study results and limitations: The study generally estimated greater richness for naive than memory subsets. Around 5% of naive CD4 clonotypes were common to a handful of donors.

With regard to this clone: Its antigen is unknown.

Splitting of CD4+ cells produced CD45RA+ naive and CD45RA-negative memory subsets. The V and J ends lost 4 bases and 5 bases, in that order; junction bases with no gene match: 8. Germline CDR1 reads SQVTM; CDR2 reads ANQGSEA. The CDR3 contains 15 residues. Clones were sequenced by immunoSEQ multiplex PCR, and TCRdb holds only the in-frame ones, with some missing. Counted here are around 700,000 clones, less than 80% occurring once; the ten biggest clones make up 1.5% to 2%. Material: memory CD4+ T cells sorted from blood. Subset in this sample: CD45RA-negative fraction. The sequence was collected from a woman aged 30 to 39 in good health. The chain recombines TRBV29-1 with TRBJ2-1; TRBD2 matches 10 bases. The CDR3 region is CSVGVAGGYHNEQFF. CDR3 nucleotide sequence: TGCAGCGTTGGGGTAGCGGGAGGATACCACAATGAGCAGTTCTTC.